What follows describes a single T cell receptor (beta chain). The antigen is undetermined. Unique molecular identifiers featured in each of the TCR beta cDNA libraries. The T cell input of roughly 0.9 to 10 million gave about half a million cDNA molecules. TCRdb processed the PCR reads anew with MiXCR; each CDR3 protein has one entry. The table lists about 540,000 distinct CDR3 sequences, about a third of them singletons. This specimen comes from a study of post-analysis software for immune sequencing data. Whole-study context: Disease trajectories encompassed relapsing-remitting, secondary progressive and progressive-relapsing multiple sclerosis. The study's findings and limits: F measure grouped same-batch samples tightly together. Those with multiple sclerosis, the patient group, showed significantly lower normalized Chao1 diversity than controls. Controls had lower frequencies than patients of about 5 TRBV segments, which included TRBV5-6, TRBV5-1 and TRBV20-1.

The CDR3 extends over 18 amino acids. The germline V gene has CDR1 SNHLY and CDR2 FYNNEI. V lost 4 bases and J lost 1; bases outside the gene matches: 13. This sequence joins TRBV2 and TRBJ1-5; 7 bases fit TRBD1. Material for sequencing was blood. The receptor comes from a girl aged 2-17 years with multiple sclerosis. Written as DNA, the CDR3 is TGTGCCAGCAGTGGGGGCAGGGGGAGCCTAGGAAGCAATCAGCCCCAGCATTTT. It yields the protein CASSGGRGSLGSNQPQHF.